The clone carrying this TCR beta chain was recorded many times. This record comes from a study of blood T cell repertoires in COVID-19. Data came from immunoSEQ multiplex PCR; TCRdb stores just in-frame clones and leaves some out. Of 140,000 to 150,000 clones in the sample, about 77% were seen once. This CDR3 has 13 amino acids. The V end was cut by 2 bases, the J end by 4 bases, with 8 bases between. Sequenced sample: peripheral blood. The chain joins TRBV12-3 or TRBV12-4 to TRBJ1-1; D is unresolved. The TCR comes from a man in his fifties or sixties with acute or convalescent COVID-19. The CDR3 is CASSLRLATEAFF. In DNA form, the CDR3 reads TGTGCCAGCAGTTTAAGATTGGCCACTGAAGCTTTCTTT.